Following are 30 T cell receptor beta chains from one sample sequenced in a study of T cell changes during pregnancy in multiple sclerosis (dated by TCRdb to the late 2010s). Receptors were amplified or captured by the immunoSEQ multiplex PCR assay. Drawn from immuneACCESS, this table holds only the in-frame rearrangements with V and J called that TCRdb kept. Clones are partly lost; checked studies trace under half to an unresolved V gene and leave the rest unexplained. The table for this sample lists approximately 50,000 clones; around 92% of them were counted only once. The top ten constitute approximately 0.68% of the sample. Sequencing was performed on CD4+ T cells from peripheral blood mononuclear cells, taken in the third trimester of pregnancy. The receptors derive from a female donor with multiple sclerosis, enrolled in a pregnancy study.

The chain couples TRBV5-1 to TRBJ2-7; D remains unclear. Per germline, CDR1 SGHRS and CDR2 YFSETQ. V was cut by 4 bases and J by 0 bases, with 17 bases left in between. The CDR3 consists of 16 residues. The CDR3 here is CASSTISPRTSYEQYF. The CDR3 DNA sequence: TGCGCCAGCAGCACCATTAGCCCACGTACCTCCTACGAGCAGTACTTC.

J is TRBJ1-2 and V is TRBV19, with 7 positions matching TRBD1. J was trimmed by 5 bases and V by 0 bases; bases with no gene match: 6. Germline V gene lookup returns CDR1 LNHDA and CDR2 SQIVND (reference sequence). The CDR3 has 15 amino acids. CDR3 DNA: TGTGCCAGTAGTATAGAGGGACAGCGACGATATGGCTACACCTTC. This codes for CASSIEGQRRYGYTF.

The CDR3 spells CASSYAGLRYEQYF. CDR3 bases: TGTGCCAGCAGCTACGCGGGACTACGCTACGAGCAGTACTTC. The V and J genes are TRBV5-4 and TRBJ2-7, with 7 bases that match TRBD2. The junction had 6 bases not matched to a gene; V was cut back by 3 bases and J by 3 bases. This CDR3 has 14 residues. The germline V gene has CDR1 SGHNT and CDR2 YYREEE (reference sequence).

The V gene is TRBV9, the J gene TRBJ1-1; 8 bases fit TRBD1. CDR1 is SGDLS and CDR2 is YYNGEE in the germline V gene. V was clipped by 4 bases and J by 0 bases; unmatched bases: 8. The CDR3 has 16 residues. This CDR3 is CASSTHRGTLNTEAFF. CDR3 nucleotide sequence: TGTGCCAGCAGCACCCACAGGGGGACGCTGAACACTGAAGCTTTCTTT.

V is TRBV2 and J is TRBJ2-5; no clear D. The CDR3 totals 16 residues. Germline CDR1 reads SNHLY; CDR2 reads FYNNEI. Trimming left V 3 bases short and J 4 bases short, with 18 bases between. The CDR3: CASSEITLPPRETQYF. In DNA, the CDR3 is TGTGCCAGCAGTGAGATCACCTTGCCCCCGCGAGAGACCCAGTACTTC. Full variable domain (remainder filled in from reference TRBV2 and TRBJ2-5): EPEVTQTPSHQVTQMGQEVILRCVPISNHLYFYWYRQILGQKVEFLVSFYNNEISEKSEIFDDQFSVERPDGSNFTLKIRSTKLEDSAMYFCASSEITLPPRETQYFGPGTRLLVL.

CDR3 nucleotide sequence: TGCAGTGCTAGGGTTGTGCGCGAGCAGTACTTC. Translating it yields CSARVVREQYF. This chain links TRBV20-1 with TRBJ2-7; no clear D gene. V was shortened by 3 bases and J by 6 bases, with 9 bases between the two germline ends. This CDR3 has 11 amino acids. The germline CDR1 and CDR2 sequences are DFQATT and SNEGSKA (reference sequence).

V is TRBV5-4 and J is TRBJ2-5; 8 nucleotides align to TRBD1. The CDR3 spans 15 residues. The germline V gene has CDR1 SGHNT and CDR2 YYREEE (reference sequence). V was pared by 2 bases and J by 8 bases, with 11 bases of the junction left unmatched. CDR3 loop: CASSLRTGTGRTQYF. CDR3 nucleotide sequence: TGTGCCAGCAGCTTACGGACAGGGACCGGTCGAACCCAGTACTTC.

This clone appeared a single time. The chain has TRBV6-6 and TRBJ2-2, with a possible D match to TRBD1 (5 bases). The CDR3 sequence is 14 residues long. Germline V gene sequence: CDR1 MNHNY, CDR2 SVGAGI (reference sequence). V gave up 5 bases and J gave up 5 bases, with 12 bases separating them. The CDR3 DNA reads TGTGCCAGCAGTGCCTTTAGGGGTACCGGGGAGCTGTTTTTT. This sequence encodes CASSAFRGTGELFF.

The CDR3 bases are TGCGCCAGCAGCTTGGTAGGGGGACAGACCACTTCTTCCTACAATGAGCAGTTCTTC. This gives the protein CASSLVGGQTTSSYNEQFF. This chain links TRBV5-1 with TRBJ2-1; TRBD1 matches at 7 bases. Germline values: CDR1 SGHRS, CDR2 YFSETQ. The CDR3 contains 19 residues. The junction had 13 bases not matched to a gene; V was cut back by 0 bases and J by 1 base.

The J gene is TRBJ1-2, the V gene TRBV6-5, with 9 bases lining up with TRBD1. Germline loops: CDR1 MNHEY, CDR2 SVGAGI. V was clipped by 5 bases and J by 4 bases; unmatched bases: 5. This CDR3 spans 14 amino acids. This chain's CDR3 is CASSGPGQGYGYTF. DNA of the CDR3: TGTGCCAGCAGTGGACCGGGACAGGGCTATGGCTACACCTTC.

J is TRBJ2-3 and V is TRBV5-1, with 11 bases aligning to TRBD2. Trimming at V came to 1 base and at J to 0 bases, leaving 7 bases not matched to a gene. This CDR3 region has 18 residues. Germline V lookup: CDR1 SGHRS, CDR2 YFSETQ. CDR3 nucleotide sequence: TGCGCCAGCAGCTTGCGCCTAGCGGGAGGAAAAAGCACAGATACGCAGTATTTT. It encodes CASSLRLAGGKSTDTQYF.

The chain carries TRBV19 and TRBJ1-2; 7 positions match TRBD1. CDR1 LNHDA and CDR2 SQIVND come from the germline V gene (reference sequence). V was pared by 5 bases and J by 7 bases, with 13 bases of the junction left unmatched. The CDR3 is made up of 15 amino acids. CDR3 nucleotides: TGTGCCAGTAGTCCCCTGACAGGGAGCTTGGCTGGCTACACCTTC. Protein sequence: CASSPLTGSLAGYTF.

The chain combines TRBV15 with TRBJ2-3; 7 bases line up with TRBD2. The V gene's germline CDR1 is LNHNV and CDR2 YYDKDF (reference sequence). The length of the CDR3 is 18 residues. V lost 0 bases and J lost 2; bases outside the gene matches: 11. CDR3 in amino acids: CATSRDTRASGYTDTQYF. For the CDR3, the DNA is TGTGCCACCAGCAGAGATACCCGGGCTAGCGGCTACACAGATACGCAGTATTTT.

J is TRBJ1-5 and V is TRBV6-1; D remains unclear. The CDR3 sequence is 17 residues long. Trimming took off 2 bases at V and 1 base at J, with 15 bases between the two ends. Germline assignment: CDR1 MNHNS and CDR2 SASEGT. The CDR3 DNA follows: TGTGCCAGCAGTGAACTTTCCCGGGGTTTGAGCAATCAGCCCCAGCATTTT. The encoded protein is CASSELSRGLSNQPQHF.

This clone has a handful of counts. V gene TRBV6-1 combines with J gene TRBJ2-5; 8 positions match TRBD1. J lost 5 bases, V lost 7 bases, and 12 bases had no gene match. Per the germline V gene, CDR1 is MNHNS and CDR2 is SASEGT. The CDR3 runs to 15 residues. The CDR3 coding sequence is TGTGCCAGCACTCTTTCGACAGGGGCACGCGAGACCCAGTACTTC. Protein product: CASTLSTGARETQYF.

The rearrangement uses TRBV9 and TRBJ1-2, with 11 bases identical to TRBD1. With V trimmed by 4 bases and J by 8 bases, 4 bases remained unmatched. Germline V gene sequence: CDR1 SGDLS, CDR2 YYNGEE. This CDR3 contains 13 residues. The CDR3, as DNA: TGTGCCAGCAGCTTCGGACAGGGGGCGGGCTACACCTTC. Its protein is CASSFGQGAGYTF.

The chain links TRBV10-3 to TRBJ2-2; possible D gene TRBD2, 6 bases. Trimming took 0 bases from V and 5 from J, leaving 13 bases between them. The CDR3 sequence is 16 residues long. The germline V gene encodes CDR1 ENHRY and CDR2 SYGVKD. In DNA, the CDR3 is TGTGCCATCAGTGAGTCTGGGGGGATCGGGACCGGGGAGCTGTTTTTT. Amino acids: CAISESGGIGTGELFF.

The rearrangement uses TRBV7-8 and TRBJ1-5; the D is unclear. The CDR3 covers 17 residues. Germline values: CDR1 SGHVS, CDR2 FQNEAQ. Trimming removed 4 bases from V and 3 bases from J, with 19 bases in between. CDR3: CASSSQRMQVYNQPQHF. The CDR3, as DNA: TGTGCCAGCAGCTCCCAAAGGATGCAGGTATACAATCAGCCCCAGCATTTT.

The sample holds one count of this clone. V and J are TRBV4-3 and TRBJ2-7; the match to TRBD1 covers 8 bases. This CDR3 is 15 amino acids long. Germline lookup yields CDR1 LGHNA and CDR2 YSLEER. The V gene end was trimmed by 4 bases and the J gene end by 4 bases; junction bases not matched to a gene: 9. The CDR3 region has the DNA TGCGCCAGCAGCCCTGCCGCTGGACAGGGATACGAGCAGTACTTC. Translated, it gives CASSPAAGQGYEQYF.

The genes are TRBV18 and TRBJ2-3; TRBD2 aligns across 10 bases. Looked up from germline, CDR1 is KGHSH and CDR2 is LQKENI. The CDR3 contains 17 residues. With 0 bases clipped from V and 0 bases from J, the junction kept 3 bases outside the gene matches. This chain's CDR3 is CASSPPTSGASTDTQYF. The CDR3 DNA follows: TGTGCCAGCTCACCACCAACTAGCGGGGCGAGCACAGATACGCAGTATTTT. The whole variable domain, remainder taken from reference TRBV18 and TRBJ2-3, is NAGVMQNPRHLVRRRGQEARLRCSPMKGHSHVYWYRQLPEEGLKFMVYLQKENIIDESGMPKERFSAEFPKEGPSILRIQQVVRGDSAAYFCASSPPTSGASTDTQYFGPGTRLTVL.

The CDR3: CASSSSGTGHEQYF. CDR3 sequence (DNA): TGTGCCAGTAGTTCATCCGGGACAGGGCACGAGCAGTACTTC. The V gene is TRBV19, the J gene TRBJ2-7; 9 bases are shared with TRBD1. In germline, CDR1 is LNHDA, CDR2 SQIVND (reference sequence). The CDR3 extends over 14 amino acids. The J segment lost 5 bases and the V segment lost 5 bases, leaving 7 bases of the junction unmatched.

V and J are TRBV7-2 and TRBJ1-1; no clear D gene. The CDR3 is 13 residues long. Germline V gene sequence: CDR1 SGHTA, CDR2 FQGNSA. The V gene lost 2 bases and the J gene lost 1 base, with 5 bases spanning the gap. CDR3 in DNA: TGTGCCAGCAGCTTATTTCAGAACACTGAAGCTTTCTTT. This sequence encodes CASSLFQNTEAFF. Full variable domain (missing parts from reference TRBV7-2 and TRBJ1-1): GAGVSQSPSNKVTEKGKDVELRCDPISGHTALYWYRQSLGQGLEFLIYFQGNSAPDKSGLPSDRFSAERTGGSVSTLTIQRTQQEDSAVYLCASSLFQNTEAFFGQGTRLTVV.

The chain joins TRBV28 to TRBJ1-4, with 7 bases aligning to TRBD1. V shed 5 bases and J 4 bases; nucleotides not matched to a gene: 10. This CDR3 contains 16 residues. In germline, CDR1 is MDHEN, CDR2 SYDVKM. The CDR3 here is CASSNGQAANNEKLFF. The CDR3 DNA reads as TGTGCCAGCAGTAACGGACAGGCTGCAAATAATGAAAAACTGTTTTTT.

This chain uses TRBV2 with TRBJ1-4; tentatively, D is TRBD1 (6 bases). Looked up from germline, CDR1 is SNHLY and CDR2 is FYNNEI. The CDR3 runs to 15 residues. V shed 8 bases and J shed 0 bases, with 13 bases lying between them. CDR3 region: CASCPRTATNEKLFF. The CDR3 nucleotides are TGTGCCAGCTGTCCTCGGACAGCAACTAATGAAAAACTGTTTTTT.

The chain has TRBV27 and TRBJ2-3; 10 bases map to TRBD2. V trimming: 4 bases; J trimming: 4 bases; junction bases outside the gene matches: 2. Germline CDR1 is MNHEY and CDR2 is SMNVEV (reference sequence). This CDR3 has 14 amino acids. The CDR3: CASSSGLASDTQYF. The CDR3 DNA follows: TGTGCCAGCAGTTCGGGACTAGCGTCAGATACGCAGTATTTT.

The rearrangement uses TRBV6-5 and TRBJ1-3; no firm D call. The CDR3 spans 16 residues. CDR1 MNHEY and CDR2 SVGAGI come from the germline V gene. V dropped 0 bases and J dropped 4 bases, with 13 bases sitting between them. DNA for the CDR3: TGTGCCAGCAGTTACTCGACGGGTCCCTCAGGAAACACCATATATTTT. Translated, it gives CASSYSTGPSGNTIYF.

The V gene is TRBV29-1, the J gene TRBJ1-5, with TRBD1 as a possible D gene (6 bases). The CDR3 runs 14 residues. Germline V CDR1 and CDR2: SQVTM, ANQGSEA. Deletions cut 4 bases from V and 1 base from J, with 11 bases between. The CDR3 sequence is CSVVFTGSNQPQHF. The CDR3, as DNA: TGCAGCGTTGTCTTCACAGGGAGCAATCAGCCCCAGCATTTT.

The count of this clone is one. The CDR3: CASSSKGQGINEQYF. The CDR3 nucleotides are TGTGCCAGCAGCTCTAAGGGACAGGGGATAAACGAGCAGTACTTC. The gene calls are TRBV7-2 and TRBJ2-7, with TRBD1 matching 10 bases. Germline trimming cut 4 bases from V and 5 bases from J; bases unmatched to any gene: 8. The CDR3 covers 15 residues. Per the germline V gene, CDR1 is SGHTA and CDR2 is FQGNSA.

The chain employs TRBV5-1 and TRBJ2-5; a possible D gene is TRBD1 (5 bases). The CDR3 runs 13 residues. Germline V gives CDR1 SGHRS, CDR2 YFSETQ. V dropped 0 bases and J dropped 2 bases, with 5 bases sitting between them. The CDR3 sequence: CASSLGQQETQYF. The CDR3 DNA follows: TGCGCCAGCAGCTTGGGACAGCAAGAGACCCAGTACTTC.

This rearrangement joins TRBV7-8 to TRBJ1-1; no definite D call. Germline V CDR1 and CDR2: SGHVS, FQNEAQ. This CDR3 contains 14 residues. The V end was cut by 1 base, the J end by 1 base, with 7 bases between. The CDR3 DNA follows: TGTGCCAGCAGCTTAGAACAGCCGAACACTGAAGCTTTCTTT. It encodes CASSLEQPNTEAFF.